The sequence of this TCR beta chain was determined in a study of response to subunit inactivated influenza vaccine (dated by TCRdb to 2016 to 2019). About the full investigation: Deep quantitative T cell receptor repertoire profiling was used in the study to track responses to a trivalent subunit inactivated influenza vaccine.

Summary of the overall study and its limitations: The authors proposed that each seasonal influenza vaccination may bring in only a limited number of new T cells.

From a lookup of the germline V gene, CDR1 and CDR2 are SGHTA and FQGNSA. From cysteine to phenylalanine, the CDR3 is 12 amino acids long. The CDR3 DNA has 36 bases and is translated from base 1. Trimming removed 5 bases from V and 4 bases from J, leaving 6 bases between the germline ends. Receptors were amplified or captured by RT-PCR. For sequencing, an Illumina HiSeq 2500 was employed. TCRdb cleaned the public reads at Q25 with fastp, built clones with MiXCR and kept in-frame beta chains. Rows merge per CDR3 protein into single entries with the most common DNA and genes. The sample data list 450,000 to 600,000 distinct CDR3 sequences, and 6.5% to 8% of these were observed just once. The ten largest clones take up roughly 13% of the sample. This clonotype was counted a few times. There is no known antigen for this receptor. Within one base of it there is no much larger clone, and no base qualities were kept.

The sample here was PBMCs from blood, taken less than 30 months after vaccination. The clonotype comes from a man between 50 and 75 years old who received an inactivated influenza vaccine. Donor details come from another sample of the same person, matched by shared clones. The chain links TRBV7-2 with TRBJ2-1; the D gene remains uncertain. The CDR3 reads as follows: CASSAPYNEQFF. In nucleotides, the sequence is TGTGCCAGCAGCGCGCCATACAATGAGCAGTTCTTC.